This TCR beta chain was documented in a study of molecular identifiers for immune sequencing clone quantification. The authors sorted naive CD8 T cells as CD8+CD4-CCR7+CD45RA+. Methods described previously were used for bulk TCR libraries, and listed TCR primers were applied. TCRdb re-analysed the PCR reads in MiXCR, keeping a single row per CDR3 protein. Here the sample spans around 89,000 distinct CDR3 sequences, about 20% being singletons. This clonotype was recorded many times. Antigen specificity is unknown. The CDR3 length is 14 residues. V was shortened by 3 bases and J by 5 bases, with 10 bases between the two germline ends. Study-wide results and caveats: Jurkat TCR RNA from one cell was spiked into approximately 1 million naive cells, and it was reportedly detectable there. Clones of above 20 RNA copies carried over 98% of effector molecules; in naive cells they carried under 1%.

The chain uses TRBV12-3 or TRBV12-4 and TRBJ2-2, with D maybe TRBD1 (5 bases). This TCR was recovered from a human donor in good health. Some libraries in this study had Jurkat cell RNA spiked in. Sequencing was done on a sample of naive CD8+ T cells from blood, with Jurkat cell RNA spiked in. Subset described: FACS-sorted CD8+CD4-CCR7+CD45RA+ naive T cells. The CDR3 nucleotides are TGTGCCAGCAGTTTGGTGGGGCTGACCGGGGAGCTGTTTTTT. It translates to CASSLVGLTGELFF.